The clone carrying this TCR beta chain was picked up many times. The data stem from a study of spatial heterogeneity in lung cancer. CDR1 and CDR2 from the germline V gene are DFQATT and SNEGSKA (reference sequence). With 2 bases removed from V and 1 base from J, the gap between germline ends came to 5 bases. This CDR3 has 12 residues. TCRdb reanalysed the 5' RACE reads using MiXCR and keeps one entry per CDR3 protein. This sample has under 30,000 distinct CDR3 sequences, with about 4.7% found just once. The time point is: sample taken at primary tumor resection. Whole RNA came from tumor, nontumor lung or frozen PBMC and was sequenced without being sorted.

This clonotype was sampled from a male donor with early-stage non-small cell lung cancer. The gene calls are TRBV20-1 and TRBJ1-1; D is ambiguous. The sample consisted of PBMCs, taken at surgery. The CDR3 nucleotides are TGCAGTGCTAGAAAATGGAACACTGAAGCTTTCTTT. The encoded protein is CSARKWNTEAFF.